The 14 T cell receptor beta chains listed next were all sequenced from one sample in a study of control samples from healthy donors and cancer patients. Libraries were prepared by immunoSEQ multiplex PCR; TCRdb keeps only in-frame clonotypes and omits some of them. The repertoire includes 51,000 or so clones, 80% of them detected once, and 10% sits in the top ten. The sample taken for sequencing was blood. These receptors were collected from a man between 70 and 80 years old in good health.

The rearrangement joins TRBV2 to TRBJ2-6; 10 bases are a match to TRBD1. The germline CDR1 and CDR2 sequences are SNHLY and FYNNEI. This CDR3 has 15 amino acids. The J segment lost 1 base and the V segment lost 11 bases, leaving 5 bases of the junction unmatched. The CDR3 loop reads CAGRTGGSGANVLTF. In DNA, the CDR3 is TGTGCCGGGAGGACAGGGGGGTCTGGGGCCAACGTCCTGACTTTC.

This chain uses TRBV27 with TRBJ1-4; D is possibly TRBD1 (6 bases). This CDR3 is built from 15 residues. V was shortened by 2 bases and J by 8 bases, with 15 bases between the two germline ends. Germline lookup yields CDR1 MNHEY and CDR2 SMNVEV (reference sequence). The chain's CDR3 is CASSLGGGRREKLFF. DNA of the CDR3: TGTGCCAGCAGTTTAGGGGGGGGGCGAAGGGAAAAACTGTTTTTT.

This chain uses TRBV13 with TRBJ1-1; no reliable D call. The CDR3 length is 13 residues. Trimming took 0 bases from V and 4 from J, leaving 6 bases between them. The V gene's germline CDR1 is PRHDT and CDR2 FYEKMQ (reference sequence). CDR3 protein: CASSLGAGTEAFF. In DNA form, the CDR3 reads TGTGCCAGCAGCTTAGGGGCAGGCACTGAAGCTTTCTTT.

The V call is TRBV5-5, the J call TRBJ2-6; D is unresolved. Germline-derived CDR1 and CDR2 are SGHKS and YYEKEE (reference sequence). The CDR3 spans 15 residues. Trimming took off 1 base at V and 2 bases at J, with 7 bases between the two ends. The CDR3 sequence is CASSLRRTGANVLTF. For the CDR3, the DNA is TGTGCCAGCAGCTTGCGCAGAACTGGGGCCAACGTCCTGACTTTC.

The chain recombines TRBV5-1 with TRBJ2-7; 11 bases map to TRBD2. From germline, CDR1 is SGHRS and CDR2 YFSETQ. This CDR3 region has 15 residues. Unmatched junction bases numbered 6, after V lost 4 bases and J lost 3 bases. The CDR3 region is CASSVLAGDFYEQYF. The CDR3 coding sequence is TGCGCCAGCAGCGTACTAGCGGGAGATTTCTACGAGCAGTACTTC.

This sequence joins TRBV12-3 or TRBV12-4 and TRBJ1-1; D not resolved. Trimming removed 4 bases from V and 1 base from J, with 7 bases in between. There are 13 residues in the CDR3. CDR3 in amino acids: CASSSARNTEAFF. CDR3 DNA sequence: TGTGCCAGCAGTTCTGCGAGGAACACTGAAGCTTTCTTT.

Written as DNA, the CDR3 is TGTGCCAGTAGTATCCAGCTGTCTGATACGCAGTATTTT. It encodes CASSIQLSDTQYF. This rearrangement joins TRBV19 to TRBJ2-3; D is unresolved. The CDR3 length is 13 residues. The germline V gene has CDR1 LNHDA and CDR2 SQIVND (reference sequence). V lost 3 bases and J lost 6, with 10 bases in between.

The chain is built from TRBV2 and TRBJ2-1; D uncertain. The CDR3 runs 14 residues. Germline loops: CDR1 SNHLY, CDR2 FYNNEI. The V end was cut by 4 bases, the J end by 4 bases, with 11 bases between. The CDR3 region has the DNA TGTGCCAGCAGTGTGCAGTTACAGTACAATGAGCAGTTCTTC. This sequence encodes CASSVQLQYNEQFF.

The V and J genes are TRBV2 and TRBJ2-7; D is undetermined. Germline V CDR1 and CDR2: SNHLY, FYNNEI. Trimming removed 3 bases from V and 3 bases from J, with 9 bases in between. The CDR3 totals 13 residues. In nucleotides, the CDR3 is TGTGCCAGCAGTGACCAACCACTCTACGAGCAGTACTTC. The encoded protein is CASSDQPLYEQYF.

V usage is TRBV28 and J usage is TRBJ2-7; D is uncertain. Germline V lookup: CDR1 MDHEN, CDR2 SYDVKM. Trimming removed 3 bases from V and 2 bases from J, with 8 bases in between. The CDR3 is made up of 13 amino acids. The CDR3 coding sequence is TGTGCCAGCAGTTTGCCGGAGACCTACGAGCAGTACTTC. Residues: CASSLPETYEQYF.

V and J are TRBV5-1 and TRBJ1-5, with no clear D. V was clipped by 7 bases and J by 9 bases, with 8 bases between them. There are 10 residues in the CDR3. Germline V gene data show CDR1 as SGHRS and CDR2 as YFSETQ. The CDR3, as DNA: TGCGCCAGCGGTGAGCGGCCCCAGCATTTT. The encoded protein is CASGERPQHF.

This rearrangement joins TRBV2 to TRBJ2-2; unclear D gene. The CDR3 spans 15 residues. Trimming cost V 5 bases and J 2 bases, with 12 bases left between them. Germline CDR1 is SNHLY and CDR2 is FYNNEI. CDR3 sequence (DNA): TGTGCCAGCAGTTACGTTACTCAAAACACCGGGGAGCTGTTTTTT. Translated, it gives CASSYVTQNTGELFF.

The chain is built from TRBV29-1 and TRBJ1-2, with a tentative D call TRBD1 (5 bases). The CDR3 runs to 13 residues. Germline values: CDR1 SQVTM, CDR2 ANQGSEA. Deletions cut 3 bases from V and 3 bases from J, with 11 bases between. CDR3 region: CSVDRVSDYGYTF. The DNA of the CDR3 is TGCAGCGTTGACAGGGTCTCGGACTATGGCTACACCTTC.

The chain has TRBV7-9 and TRBJ1-1; no clear D. The V end was cut by 3 bases, the J end by 5 bases, with 7 bases between. Germline lookup yields CDR1 SEHNR and CDR2 FQNEAQ (reference sequence). The CDR3 has 12 amino acids. For the CDR3, the DNA is TGTGCCAGCAGCTTCGGGCATACTGAAGCTTTCTTT. Its translation: CASSFGHTEAFF.